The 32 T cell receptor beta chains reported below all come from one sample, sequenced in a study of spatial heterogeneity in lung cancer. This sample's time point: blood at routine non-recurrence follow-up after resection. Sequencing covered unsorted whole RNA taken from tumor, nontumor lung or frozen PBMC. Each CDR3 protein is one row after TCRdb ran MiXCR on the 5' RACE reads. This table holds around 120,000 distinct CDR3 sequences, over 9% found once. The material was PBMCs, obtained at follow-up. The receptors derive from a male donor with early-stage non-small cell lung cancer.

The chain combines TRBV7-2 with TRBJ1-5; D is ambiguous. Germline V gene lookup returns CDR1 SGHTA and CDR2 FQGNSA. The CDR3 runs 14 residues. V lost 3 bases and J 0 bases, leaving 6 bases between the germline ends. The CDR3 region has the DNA TGTGCCAGCAGCTTCGCCAATAGCAATCAGCCCCAGCATTTT. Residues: CASSFANSNQPQHF.

The CDR3 is CASRQLAGVTDTQYF. CDR3 bases: TGTGCCAGCAGACAACTAGCGGGGGTTACAGATACGCAGTATTTT. J is TRBJ2-3 and V is TRBV6-1; 11 bases match TRBD2. The CDR3 contains 15 residues. The germline gives CDR1 MNHNS, CDR2 SASEGT. With 6 bases clipped from V and 3 bases from J, the junction kept 5 bases outside the gene matches.

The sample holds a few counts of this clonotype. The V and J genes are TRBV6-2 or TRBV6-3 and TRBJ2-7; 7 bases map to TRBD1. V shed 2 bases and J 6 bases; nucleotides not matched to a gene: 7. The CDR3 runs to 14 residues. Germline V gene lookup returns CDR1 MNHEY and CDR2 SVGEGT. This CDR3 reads CASSYITGAREQYF. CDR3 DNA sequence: TGTGCCAGCAGTTACATTACAGGGGCCCGCGAGCAGTACTTC.

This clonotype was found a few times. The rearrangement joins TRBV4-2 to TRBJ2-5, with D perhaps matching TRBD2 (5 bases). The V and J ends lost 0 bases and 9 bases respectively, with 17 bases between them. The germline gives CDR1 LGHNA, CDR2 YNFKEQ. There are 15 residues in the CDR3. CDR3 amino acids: CASSQERTPRLPQYF. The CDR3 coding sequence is TGTGCCAGCAGCCAAGAACGGACTCCCCGGTTGCCCCAGTACTTC.

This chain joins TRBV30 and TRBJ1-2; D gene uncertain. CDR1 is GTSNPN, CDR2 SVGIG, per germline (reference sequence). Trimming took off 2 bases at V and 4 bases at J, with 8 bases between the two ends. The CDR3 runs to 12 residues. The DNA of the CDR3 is TGTGCCTGGAGTTTGACAAGCTATGGCTACACCTTC. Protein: CAWSLTSYGYTF.

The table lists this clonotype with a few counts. As DNA, the CDR3 is TGTGCCAGCGAGGGTCTCAACTCTGGGGCCAACGTCCTGACTTTC. Translated, it gives CASEGLNSGANVLTF. V gene TRBV6-6 combines with J gene TRBJ2-6, with D tentatively TRBD2 (5 bases). Germline values: CDR1 MNHNY, CDR2 SVGAGI (reference sequence). V lost 8 bases to trimming and J lost 0 bases, with 11 bases between them. This CDR3 region has 15 residues.

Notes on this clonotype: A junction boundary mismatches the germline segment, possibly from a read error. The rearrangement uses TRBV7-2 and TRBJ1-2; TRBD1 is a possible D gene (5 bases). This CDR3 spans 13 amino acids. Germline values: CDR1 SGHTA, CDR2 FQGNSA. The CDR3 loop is CASSLAGSYGYTF. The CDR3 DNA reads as TGTGCCAGCAGCCTAGCAGGGTCCTATGGCTACACCTTC.

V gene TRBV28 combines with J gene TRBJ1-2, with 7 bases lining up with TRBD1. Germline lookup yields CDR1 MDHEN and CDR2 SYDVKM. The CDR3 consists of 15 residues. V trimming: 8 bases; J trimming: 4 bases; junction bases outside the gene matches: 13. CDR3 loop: CASRSGTQGTYGYTF. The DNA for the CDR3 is TGTGCCAGCCGGTCGGGCACACAGGGGACCTATGGCTACACCTTC.

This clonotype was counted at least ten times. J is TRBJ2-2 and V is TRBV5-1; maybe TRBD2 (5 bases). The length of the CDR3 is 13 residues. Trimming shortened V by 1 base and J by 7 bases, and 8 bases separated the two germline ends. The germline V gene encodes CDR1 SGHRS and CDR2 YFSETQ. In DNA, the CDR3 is TGCGCCAGCAGCTTGATCGGGATCGGGGAGCTGTTTTTT. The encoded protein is CASSLIGIGELFF.

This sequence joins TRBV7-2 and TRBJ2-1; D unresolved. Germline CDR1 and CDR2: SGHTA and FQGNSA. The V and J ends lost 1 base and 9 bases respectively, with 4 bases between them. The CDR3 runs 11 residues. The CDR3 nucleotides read TGTGCCAGCAGCTTAGAATCTGAGCAGTTCTTC. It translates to CASSLESEQFF. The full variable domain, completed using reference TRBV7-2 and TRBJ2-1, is GAGVSQSPSNKVTEKGKDVELRCDPISGHTALYWYRQSLGQGLEFLIYFQGNSAPDKSGLPSDRFSAERTGGSVSTLTIQRTQQEDSAVYLCASSLESEQFFGPGTRLTVL.

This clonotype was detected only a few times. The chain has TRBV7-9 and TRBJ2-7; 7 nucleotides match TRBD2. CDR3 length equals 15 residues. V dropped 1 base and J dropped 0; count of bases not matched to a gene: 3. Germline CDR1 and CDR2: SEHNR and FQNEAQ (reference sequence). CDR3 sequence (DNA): TGTGCCAGCAGCTTAGATGGCGGGAGCTCCTACGAGCAGTACTTC. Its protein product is CASSLDGGSSYEQYF.

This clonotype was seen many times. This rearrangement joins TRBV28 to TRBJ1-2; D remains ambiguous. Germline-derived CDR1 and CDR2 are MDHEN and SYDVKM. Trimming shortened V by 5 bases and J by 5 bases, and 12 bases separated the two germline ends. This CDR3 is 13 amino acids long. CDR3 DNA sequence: TGTGCCAGCAGTACCAGCACCTCTTATGGCTACACCTTC. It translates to CASSTSTSYGYTF.

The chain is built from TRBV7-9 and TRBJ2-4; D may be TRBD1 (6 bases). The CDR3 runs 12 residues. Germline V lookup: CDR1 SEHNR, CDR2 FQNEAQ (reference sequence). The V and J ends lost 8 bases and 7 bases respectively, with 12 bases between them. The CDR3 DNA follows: TGTGCCAGCGGAGGAAGGGGGAACATTCAGTACTTC. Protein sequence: CASGGRGNIQYF.

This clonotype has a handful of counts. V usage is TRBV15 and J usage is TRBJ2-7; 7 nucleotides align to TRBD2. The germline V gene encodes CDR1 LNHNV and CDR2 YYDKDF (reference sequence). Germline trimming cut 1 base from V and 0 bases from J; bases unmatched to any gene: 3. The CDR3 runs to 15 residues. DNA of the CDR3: TGTGCCACCAGCAGAGGTTCGGGGGGCTCCTACGAGCAGTACTTC. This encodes CATSRGSGGSYEQYF. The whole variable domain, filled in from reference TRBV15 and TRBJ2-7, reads DAMVIQNPRYQVTQFGKPVTLSCSQTLNHNVMYWYQQKSSQAPKLLFHYYDKDFNNEADTPDNFQSRRPNTSFCFLDIRSPGLGDTAMYLCATSRGSGGSYEQYFGPGTRLTVT.

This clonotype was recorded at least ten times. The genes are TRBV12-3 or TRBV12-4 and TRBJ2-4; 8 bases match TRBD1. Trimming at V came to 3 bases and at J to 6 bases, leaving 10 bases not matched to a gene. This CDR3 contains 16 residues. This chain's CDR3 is CASSLTGEKSRNIQYF. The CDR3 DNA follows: TGTGCCAGCAGTTTGACAGGGGAAAAATCACGAAACATTCAGTACTTC.

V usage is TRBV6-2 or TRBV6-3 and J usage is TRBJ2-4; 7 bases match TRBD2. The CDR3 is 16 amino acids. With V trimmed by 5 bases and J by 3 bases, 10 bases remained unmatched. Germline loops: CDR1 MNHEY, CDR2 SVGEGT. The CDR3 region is CASSTRGGPGKNIQYF. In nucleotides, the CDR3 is TGTGCCAGCAGTACTCGGGGAGGGCCCGGCAAAAACATTCAGTACTTC.

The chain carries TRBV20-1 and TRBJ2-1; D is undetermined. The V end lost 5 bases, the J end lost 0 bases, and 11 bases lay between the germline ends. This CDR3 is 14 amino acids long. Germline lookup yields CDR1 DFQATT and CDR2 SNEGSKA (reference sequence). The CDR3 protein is CSAGSRSSYNEQFF. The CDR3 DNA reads TGCAGTGCTGGCTCGAGGAGCTCCTACAATGAGCAGTTCTTC.

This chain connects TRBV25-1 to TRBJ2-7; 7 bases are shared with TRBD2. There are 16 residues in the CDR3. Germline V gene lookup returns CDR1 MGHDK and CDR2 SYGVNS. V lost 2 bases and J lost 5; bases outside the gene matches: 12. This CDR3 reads CASSERSGLEVHEQYF. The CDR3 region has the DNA TGTGCCAGCAGTGAACGGAGTGGACTAGAGGTTCACGAGCAGTACTTC.

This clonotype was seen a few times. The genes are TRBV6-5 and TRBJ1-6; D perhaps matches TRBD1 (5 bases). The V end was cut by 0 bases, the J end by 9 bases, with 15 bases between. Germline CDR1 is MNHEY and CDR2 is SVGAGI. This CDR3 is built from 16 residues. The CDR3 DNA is TGTGCCAGCAGTTACTCCCGGGGGACCCCGGTTTCACCCCTCCACTTT. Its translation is CASSYSRGTPVSPLHF.

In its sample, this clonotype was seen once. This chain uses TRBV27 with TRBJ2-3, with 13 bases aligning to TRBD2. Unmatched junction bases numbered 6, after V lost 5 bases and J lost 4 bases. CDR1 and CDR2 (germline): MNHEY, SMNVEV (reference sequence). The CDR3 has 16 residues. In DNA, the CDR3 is TGTGCCAGCAGTCCAGGGACTAGCGGGGCCGCAGATACGCAGTATTTT. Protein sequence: CASSPGTSGAADTQYF.

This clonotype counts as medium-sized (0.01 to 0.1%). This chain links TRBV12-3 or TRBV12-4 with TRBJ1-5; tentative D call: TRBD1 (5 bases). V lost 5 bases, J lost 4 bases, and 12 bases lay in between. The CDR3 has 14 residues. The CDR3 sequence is CASSPRGRNQPQHF. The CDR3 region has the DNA TGTGCCAGCAGTCCGAGGGGCAGGAATCAGCCCCAGCATTTT.

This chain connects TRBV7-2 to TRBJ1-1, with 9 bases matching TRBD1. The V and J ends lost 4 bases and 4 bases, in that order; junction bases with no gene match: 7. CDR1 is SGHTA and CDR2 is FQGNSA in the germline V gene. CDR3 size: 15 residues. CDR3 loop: CASSSRQGGSTEAFF. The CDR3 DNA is TGTGCCAGCAGCTCGAGACAGGGGGGAAGCACTGAAGCTTTCTTT.

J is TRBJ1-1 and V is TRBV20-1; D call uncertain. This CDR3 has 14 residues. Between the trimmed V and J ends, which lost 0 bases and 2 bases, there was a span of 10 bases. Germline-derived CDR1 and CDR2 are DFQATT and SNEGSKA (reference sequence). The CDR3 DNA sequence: TGCAGTGCTAGAGATCTAGATAGAAACACTGAAGCTTTCTTT. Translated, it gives CSARDLDRNTEAFF.

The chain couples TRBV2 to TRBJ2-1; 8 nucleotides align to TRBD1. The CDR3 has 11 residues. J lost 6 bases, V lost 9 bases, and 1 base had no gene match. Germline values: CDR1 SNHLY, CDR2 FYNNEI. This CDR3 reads CASTGGNEQFF. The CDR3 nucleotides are TGTGCCAGTACAGGGGGCAATGAGCAGTTCTTC.

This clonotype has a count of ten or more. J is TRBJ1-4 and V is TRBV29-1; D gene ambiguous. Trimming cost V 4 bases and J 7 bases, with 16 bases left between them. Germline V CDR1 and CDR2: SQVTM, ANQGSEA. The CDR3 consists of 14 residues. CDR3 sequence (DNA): TGCAGCGTTGTCGGGAATCTCGGCGGTGAAAAACTGTTTTTT. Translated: CSVVGNLGGEKLFF.

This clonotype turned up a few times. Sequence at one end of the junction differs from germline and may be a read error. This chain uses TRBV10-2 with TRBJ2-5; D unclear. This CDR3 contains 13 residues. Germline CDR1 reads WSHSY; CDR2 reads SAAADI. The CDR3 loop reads CTSSEWAKETQYF. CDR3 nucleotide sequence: TGCACCAGCAGTGAATGGGCGAAAGAGACCCAGTACTTC.

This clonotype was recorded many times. CDR3 coding DNA: TGTGCCAGCAGTCCAGACAGGGGTTATGGCTACACCTTC. Translated, it gives CASSPDRGYGYTF. The chain uses TRBV12-3 or TRBV12-4 and TRBJ1-2; TRBD1 agrees at 8 bases. The ends lost 5 bases at V and 5 bases at J; junction bases unmatched: 4. This CDR3 contains 13 residues.

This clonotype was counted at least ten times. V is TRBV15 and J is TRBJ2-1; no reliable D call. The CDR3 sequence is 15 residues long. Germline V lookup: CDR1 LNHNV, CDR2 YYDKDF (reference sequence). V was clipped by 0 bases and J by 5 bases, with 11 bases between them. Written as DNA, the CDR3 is TGTGCCACCAGCAGAGAGCCGGGTGTGAACAATGAGCAGTTCTTC. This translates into CATSREPGVNNEQFF.

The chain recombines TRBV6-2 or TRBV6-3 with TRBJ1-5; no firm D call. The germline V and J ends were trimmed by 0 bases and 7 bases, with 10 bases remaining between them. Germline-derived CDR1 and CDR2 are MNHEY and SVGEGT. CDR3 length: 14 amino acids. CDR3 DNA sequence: TGTGCCAGCAGTTACTCTGGGAAAAACCAGCCCCAGCATTTT. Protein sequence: CASSYSGKNQPQHF.

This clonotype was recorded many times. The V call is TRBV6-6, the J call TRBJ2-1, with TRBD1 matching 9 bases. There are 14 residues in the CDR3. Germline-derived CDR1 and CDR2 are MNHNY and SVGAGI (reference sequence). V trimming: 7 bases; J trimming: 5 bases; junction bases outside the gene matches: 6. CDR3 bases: TGTGCCAGCATCCTCCGGGACAGGGACAATGAGCAGTTCTTC. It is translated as CASILRDRDNEQFF.

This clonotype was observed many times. The CDR3 is CASSPRTAHPYNEQFF. The CDR3 bases are TGTGCCAGCAGCCCAAGGACAGCCCATCCCTACAATGAGCAGTTCTTC. This chain uses TRBV28 with TRBJ2-1, with a tentative D call TRBD1 (6 bases). V dropped 6 bases and J dropped 2 bases, with 17 bases sitting between them. This CDR3 is 16 amino acids long. Germline loops: CDR1 MDHEN, CDR2 SYDVKM.

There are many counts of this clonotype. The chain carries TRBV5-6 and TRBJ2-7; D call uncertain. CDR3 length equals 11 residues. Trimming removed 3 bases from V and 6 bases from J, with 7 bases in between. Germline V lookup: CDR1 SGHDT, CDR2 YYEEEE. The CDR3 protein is CASSSAGEQYF. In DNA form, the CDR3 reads TGTGCCAGCAGCTCGGCAGGCGAGCAGTACTTC.